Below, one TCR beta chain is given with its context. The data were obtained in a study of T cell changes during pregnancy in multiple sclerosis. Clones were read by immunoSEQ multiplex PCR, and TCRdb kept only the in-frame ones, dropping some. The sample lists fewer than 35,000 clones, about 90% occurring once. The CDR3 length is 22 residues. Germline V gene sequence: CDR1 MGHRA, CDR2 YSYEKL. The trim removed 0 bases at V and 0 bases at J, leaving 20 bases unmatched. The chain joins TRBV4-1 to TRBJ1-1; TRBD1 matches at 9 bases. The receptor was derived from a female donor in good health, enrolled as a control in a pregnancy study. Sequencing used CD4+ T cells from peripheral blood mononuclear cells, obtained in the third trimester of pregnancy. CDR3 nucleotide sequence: TGCGCCAGCAGCCAAGATAGAGGGACCGGGACAGGGAGTCCCAAGATGAACACTGAAGCTTTCTTT. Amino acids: CASSQDRGTGTGSPKMNTEAFF.